The 29 T cell receptor beta chains reported below all come from one sample, sequenced in a study of post-analysis software for immune sequencing data. Whole-study results and caveats: Among five TRBV segments more frequent in patients than controls were TRBV5-6, TRBV5-1 and TRBV20-1.

The antigens of these receptors remain unknown. Unique molecular identifiers were present in the TCR beta cDNA libraries. TCRdb analysed the PCR reads with MiXCR anew, one entry per CDR3 protein. The table shows roughly 650,000 distinct CDR3 sequences, with approximately 59% occurring only once. The source material was blood. The receptor set was obtained from a girl aged 2-10 years with multiple sclerosis.

This clonotype is a singleton in its sample. CDR3 region: CASRVYRNEKLFF. DNA for the CDR3: TGTGCCAGCAGAGTATACAGGAATGAAAAACTGTTTTTT. The chain couples TRBV6-5 to TRBJ1-4; possible D gene TRBD1, 5 bases. The germline V gene has CDR1 MNHEY and CDR2 SVGAGI. The ends were cut back, 6 bases at V and 5 bases at J, with 10 bases in the middle. The CDR3 consists of 13 residues.

The chain employs TRBV10-3 and TRBJ2-7; D is unresolved. This CDR3 has 13 residues. Trimming pared 3 bases from V and 0 bases from J, leaving 6 bases between. Germline CDR1 and CDR2: ENHRY and SYGVKD. CDR3 amino acids: CAISDGSSYEQYF. In DNA, the CDR3 is TGTGCCATCAGTGACGGCAGCTCCTACGAGCAGTACTTC.

The CDR3 loop reads CATSSSIDTQYF. CDR3 sequence (DNA): TGTGCCACCAGCAGTAGTATAGATACGCAGTATTTT. This chain connects TRBV15 to TRBJ2-3; no clear D gene. Germline loops: CDR1 LNHNV, CDR2 YYDKDF (reference sequence). V was shortened by 3 bases and J by 5 bases, with 6 bases between the two germline ends. The CDR3 is 12 residues long.

V usage is TRBV12-3 or TRBV12-4 and J usage is TRBJ1-2, with 9 bases aligning to TRBD1. The CDR3 length is 13 residues. V was pared by 5 bases and J by 8 bases, with 6 bases of the junction left unmatched. The CDR3 nucleotides read TGTGCCAGCAGTAACGGACAGGGGAACGGCTACACCTTC. Amino acid sequence: CASSNGQGNGYTF.

With respect to this clonotype: Mismatch with germline at one junction end may stem from a read error. The chain joins TRBV6-6 to TRBJ2-3; 11 positions agree with TRBD2. The CDR3 is made up of 16 amino acids. The germline CDR1 and CDR2 sequences are MNHNY and SVGAGI (reference sequence). The CDR3 DNA sequence: TGTGCCAGCAGCTCGGGACTAGCGGATTCCACAGATACGCAGGATTTT. Amino acid sequence: CASSSGLADSTDTQDF.

The rearrangement joins TRBV7-2 to TRBJ1-2, with D possibly TRBD1 on 6 matching bases. The V end was cut by 1 base, the J end by 9 bases, with 12 bases between. Germline V CDR1 and CDR2: SGHTA, FQGNSA. The CDR3 extends over 13 amino acids. The CDR3 DNA is TGTGCCAGCAGCTTAGTAGCTAGGGGGAGCTACACCTTC. This translates into CASSLVARGSYTF.

This chain connects TRBV11-2 to TRBJ2-5; TRBD1 matches 7 bases. Trimming removed 1 base from V and 2 bases from J; junction bases left unmatched: 4. The germline gives CDR1 SGHAT, CDR2 FQNNGV. This CDR3 region has 15 residues. The CDR3 spells CASSLGYRGQETQYF. The CDR3, as DNA: TGTGCCAGCAGCTTAGGTTACAGGGGACAAGAGACCCAGTACTTC.

The chain has TRBV7-3 and TRBJ2-7, with D possibly matching TRBD2 (6 bases). The DNA end is a closer match to TRBJ2-5, so the J assignment may be wrong. Per the germline V gene, CDR1 is SGHTA and CDR2 is FQGTGA. This CDR3 has 14 residues. CDR3 DNA: TGTGCCAGCAGCCGTAGACTAGTTCGAGAGACCCAGTACTTC. Residues: CASSRRLVRETQYF.

The chain employs TRBV6-2 or TRBV6-3 and TRBJ2-7; perhaps D is TRBD1 or TRBD2 (6 bases each). Judging by the DNA end, TRBJ2-5 fits better; the J call may be wrong. Germline CDR1 is MNHEY and CDR2 is SVGEGT. The CDR3 spans 14 residues. The CDR3 loop is CASTPGGGSETQYF. CDR3 in DNA: TGTGCCAGCACTCCCGGGGGCGGATCGGAGACCCAGTACTTC.

The V and J genes are TRBV19 and TRBJ2-3; 8 bases line up with TRBD2. Germline CDR1 and CDR2: LNHDA and SQIVND (reference sequence). This CDR3 comprises 15 residues. The J segment lost 3 bases and the V segment lost 5 bases, leaving 7 bases of the junction unmatched. The CDR3 reads CASSPQAGETDTQYF. The CDR3 nucleotides are TGTGCCAGTAGTCCTCAAGCGGGAGAGACAGATACGCAGTATTTT.

V is TRBV19 and J is TRBJ1-2, with 8 bases fitting TRBD1. Trimming removed 9 bases from V and 0 bases from J; junction bases left unmatched: 6. CDR3 length: 14 residues. Germline V gene lookup returns CDR1 LNHDA and CDR2 SQIVND (reference sequence). The CDR3 reads CASQPGQANYGYTF. Here the CDR3 DNA reads TGTGCCAGCCAACCGGGACAGGCTAACTATGGCTACACCTTC.

This sequence joins TRBV7-2 and TRBJ2-7; 14 bases fit TRBD2. The junction had 1 base not matched to a gene; V was cut back by 4 bases and J by 2 bases. Per the germline V gene, CDR1 is SGHTA and CDR2 is FQGNSA. The CDR3 totals 15 residues. CDR3 nucleotide sequence: TGTGCCAGCAGCTCGACTAGCGGGAGGGCCTACGAGCAGTACTTC. Translated: CASSSTSGRAYEQYF.

The chain has TRBV11-2 and TRBJ1-1; D is unresolved. V lost 2 bases and J 0 bases, leaving 16 bases between the germline ends. Germline CDR1 reads SGHAT; CDR2 reads FQNNGV. The CDR3 loop spans 17 amino acids. The DNA of the CDR3 is TGTGCCAGCAGCTTATATCGCCCCGGACGGTTGAACACTGAAGCTTTCTTT. This sequence encodes CASSLYRPGRLNTEAFF.

The chain combines TRBV6-1 with TRBJ1-5; D is unresolved. The CDR3 runs 16 residues. V was cut by 4 bases and J by 7 bases, with 20 bases left in between. Germline loops: CDR1 MNHNS, CDR2 SASEGT. As DNA, the CDR3 is TGTGCCAGCAGTGGAGCGATGTTACGCTCCAACCAGCCCCAGCATTTT. This codes for CASSGAMLRSNQPQHF.

This clonotype was counted a few times. The chain recombines TRBV5-1 with TRBJ2-5; possibly TRBD2 for D (6 bases). Trimming pared 2 bases from V and 4 bases from J, leaving 15 bases between. Germline values: CDR1 SGHRS, CDR2 YFSETQ. The CDR3 loop spans 15 amino acids. The CDR3 here is CASSFSGLGPETQYF. In DNA, the CDR3 is TGCGCCAGCAGCTTCAGCGGGCTGGGGCCAGAGACCCAGTACTTC.

This clonotype occurred once. The chain is built from TRBV7-2 and TRBJ1-4; D gene uncertain. The germline V gene encodes CDR1 SGHTA and CDR2 FQGNSA. This CDR3 has 12 residues. With 5 bases removed from V and 7 bases from J, the gap between germline ends came to 8 bases. The CDR3 DNA is TGTGCCAGCAGCCAAAGAGGTGAAAAACTGTTTTTT. It is translated as CASSQRGEKLFF.

The rearrangement uses TRBV12-3 or TRBV12-4 and TRBJ1-6, with 7 nucleotides matching TRBD1. CDR3 length: 16 amino acids. V dropped 5 bases and J dropped 8; count of bases not matched to a gene: 12. CDR3 nucleotide sequence: TGTGCCAGCAGTCAGACCGGAGGGGGCCTGTATTCACCCCTCCACTTT. Residues: CASSQTGGGLYSPLHF.

The chain links TRBV9 to TRBJ2-3, with D perhaps TRBD2 (6 bases). The CDR3 contains 13 residues. Deletions cut 6 bases from V and 4 bases from J, with 12 bases between. Germline loops: CDR1 SGDLS, CDR2 YYNGEE. The CDR3 DNA follows: TGTGCCAGCACCCCAAGGGAGGCAGATACGCAGTATTTT. Its translation: CASTPREADTQYF.

The chain uses TRBV27 and TRBJ2-1; tentative D call: TRBD1 (5 bases). Germline V gene lookup returns CDR1 MNHEY and CDR2 SMNVEV (reference sequence). V lost 5 bases and J 4 bases, leaving 12 bases between the germline ends. The CDR3 loop spans 14 amino acids. The CDR3 protein is CASSPQGLYNEQFF. In DNA, the CDR3 is TGTGCCAGCAGTCCCCAGGGCCTATACAATGAGCAGTTCTTC.

The rearrangement links TRBV5-1 to TRBJ2-1, with 10 bases fitting TRBD2. This CDR3 has 15 amino acids. In germline, CDR1 is SGHRS, CDR2 YFSETQ. V trimming: 4 bases; J trimming: 3 bases; junction bases outside the gene matches: 4. The CDR3 region has the DNA TGCGCCAGCAGCGTGGGACTAGCGAACTACAATGAGCAGTTCTTC. Its protein is CASSVGLANYNEQFF.

The chain links TRBV6-5 to TRBJ1-2; 9 nucleotides align to TRBD1. This CDR3 contains 15 residues. With 0 bases clipped from V and 5 bases from J, the junction kept 4 bases outside the gene matches. In germline, CDR1 is MNHEY, CDR2 SVGAGI. The CDR3 spells CASSYSTGGEYGYTF. The CDR3 coding sequence is TGTGCCAGCAGTTACTCGACAGGGGGAGAATATGGCTACACCTTC.

This clonotype was seen a few times. This CDR3 is CAISESQGPLGGYTF. CDR3 DNA: TGTGCCATCAGTGAGTCGCAGGGCCCCCTTGGGGGCTACACCTTC. The V and J genes are TRBV10-3 and TRBJ1-2, with TRBD1 as a possible D gene (5 bases). Germline CDR1 and CDR2: ENHRY and SYGVKD. There are 15 residues in the CDR3. V dropped 0 bases and J dropped 8 bases, with 16 bases sitting between them.

This clonotype was counted a few times. V usage is TRBV7-2 and J usage is TRBJ1-5; D possibly corresponds to TRBD1 (5 bases). V was cut by 5 bases and J by 6 bases, with 11 bases left in between. The CDR3 loop spans 13 amino acids. Germline CDR1 is SGHTA and CDR2 is FQGNSA. Here the CDR3 DNA reads TGTGCCAGCAGCACACAAAGGGGTCAGCCCCAGCATTTT. Translated: CASSTQRGQPQHF.

The gene calls are TRBV7-9 and TRBJ2-4, with D maybe TRBD1 (6 bases). CDR1 SEHNR and CDR2 FQNEAQ come from the germline V gene (reference sequence). V gave up 3 bases and J gave up 0 bases, with 12 bases separating them. The CDR3 is 16 amino acids. The CDR3: CASSLRDNLAKNIQYF. CDR3 nucleotides: TGTGCCAGCAGCTTGAGGGACAACCTAGCCAAAAACATTCAGTACTTC.

This chain links TRBV2 with TRBJ2-5; 9 nucleotides line up with TRBD2. CDR3 size: 17 residues. From germline, CDR1 is SNHLY and CDR2 FYNNEI. V lost 0 bases, J lost 5 bases, and 10 bases stayed unmatched. The CDR3 loop reads CASSEAGLAGVRETQYF. The CDR3 nucleotides are TGTGCCAGCAGTGAAGCGGGGTTAGCGGGAGTGCGGGAGACCCAGTACTTC. Looking up the rest from reference TRBV2 and TRBJ2-5 gives the full variable domain: EPEVTQTPSHQVTQMGQEVILRCVPISNHLYFYWYRQILGQKVEFLVSFYNNEISEKSEIFDDQFSVERPDGSNFTLKIRSTKLEDSAMYFCASSEAGLAGVRETQYFGPGTRLLVL.

This clonotype showed up just once. The rearrangement uses TRBV7-2 and TRBJ2-7; D is unclear. The DNA end is a closer match to TRBJ2-5, so the J assignment may be wrong. CDR3 length: 15 residues. The germline gives CDR1 SGHTA, CDR2 FQGNSA. CDR3 amino acids: CASTVDLSGRETQYF. CDR3 in DNA: TGTGCCAGCACCGTCGATCTATCGGGTCGGGAGACCCAGTACTTC.

The gene calls are TRBV4-1 and TRBJ1-1, with D tentatively TRBD1 (6 bases). CDR1 MGHRA and CDR2 YSYEKL come from the germline V gene. Trimming stripped 4 bases from V and 5 bases from J, with 14 bases between. This CDR3 is built from 14 residues. This CDR3 reads CASSPQGRITEAFF. CDR3 nucleotides: TGCGCCAGCAGCCCTCAGGGGCGGATAACTGAAGCTTTCTTT.

The chain links TRBV6-5 to TRBJ2-3; 7 bases are a match to TRBD1. Per the germline V gene, CDR1 is MNHEY and CDR2 is SVGAGI. J lost 6 bases, V lost 6 bases, and 6 bases had no gene match. The CDR3 has 13 amino acids. In nucleotides, the CDR3 is TGTGCCAGCAGGGACAGGCCGCGGGATACGCAGTATTTT. The encoded protein is CASRDRPRDTQYF.

This clonotype showed up just a few times. The gene calls are TRBV6-5 and TRBJ1-2; 7 nucleotides line up with TRBD1. Germline trimming cut 7 bases from V and 3 bases from J; bases unmatched to any gene: 8. Looked up from germline, CDR1 is MNHEY and CDR2 is SVGAGI. The length of the CDR3 is 14 residues. The CDR3, as DNA: TGTGCCAGCACACAGACAGGGAAGGACTATGGCTACACCTTC. This translates into CASTQTGKDYGYTF.